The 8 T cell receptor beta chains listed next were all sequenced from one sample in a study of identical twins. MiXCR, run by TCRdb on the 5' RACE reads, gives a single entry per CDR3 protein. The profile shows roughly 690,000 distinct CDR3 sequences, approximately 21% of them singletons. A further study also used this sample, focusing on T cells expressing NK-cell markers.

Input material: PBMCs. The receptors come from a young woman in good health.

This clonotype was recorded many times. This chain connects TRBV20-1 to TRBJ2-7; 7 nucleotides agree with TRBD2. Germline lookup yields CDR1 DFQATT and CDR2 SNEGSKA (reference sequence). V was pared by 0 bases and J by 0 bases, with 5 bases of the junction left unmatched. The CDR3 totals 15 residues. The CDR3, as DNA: TGCAGTGCTAGAGATGGAAGCGGGATCTCCTACGAGCAGTACTTC. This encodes CSARDGSGISYEQYF.

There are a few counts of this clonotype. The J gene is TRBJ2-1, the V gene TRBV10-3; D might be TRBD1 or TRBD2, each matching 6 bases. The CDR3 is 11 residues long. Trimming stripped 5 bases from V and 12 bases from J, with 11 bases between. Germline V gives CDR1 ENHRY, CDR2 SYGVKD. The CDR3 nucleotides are TGTGCCATCAGTCTGGGGGGCCGGCAGTTCTTC. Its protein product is CAISLGGRQFF.

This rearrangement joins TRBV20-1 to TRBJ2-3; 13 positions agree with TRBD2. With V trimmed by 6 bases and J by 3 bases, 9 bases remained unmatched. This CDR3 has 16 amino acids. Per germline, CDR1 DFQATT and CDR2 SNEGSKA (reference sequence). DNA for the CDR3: TGCAGTGCCACCGAGGGACTAGCGGGAAGTACAGATACGCAGTATTTT. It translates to CSATEGLAGSTDTQYF.

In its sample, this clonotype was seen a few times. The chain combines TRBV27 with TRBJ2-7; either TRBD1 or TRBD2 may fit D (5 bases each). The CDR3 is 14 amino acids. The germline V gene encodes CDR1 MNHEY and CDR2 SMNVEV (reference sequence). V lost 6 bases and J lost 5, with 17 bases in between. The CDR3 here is CASSLTRGRNEQYF. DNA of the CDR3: TGTGCCAGCAGCCTTACTAGGGGACGGAACGAGCAGTACTTC.

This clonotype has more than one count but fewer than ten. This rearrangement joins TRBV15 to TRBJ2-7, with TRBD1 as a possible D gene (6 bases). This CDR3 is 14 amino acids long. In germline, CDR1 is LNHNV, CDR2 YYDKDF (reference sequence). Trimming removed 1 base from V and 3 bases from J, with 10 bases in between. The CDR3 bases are TGTGCCACCAGCAGAGTGGGACACCTCTACGAGCAGTACTTC. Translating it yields CATSRVGHLYEQYF. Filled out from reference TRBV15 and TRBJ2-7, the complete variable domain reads DAMVIQNPRYQVTQFGKPVTLSCSQTLNHNVMYWYQQKSSQAPKLLFHYYDKDFNNEADTPDNFQSRRPNTSFCFLDIRSPGLGDTAMYLCATSRVGHLYEQYFGPGTRLTVT.

The CDR3 spells CASSFGWSQETQYF. The CDR3 bases are TGTGCCAGCAGCTTCGGCTGGTCCCAAGAGACCCAGTACTTC. The J gene is TRBJ2-5, the V gene TRBV5-6; D is ambiguous. The V end lost 2 bases, the J end lost 1 base, and 9 bases lay between the germline ends. This CDR3 region has 14 residues. Germline CDR1 is SGHDT and CDR2 is YYEEEE.

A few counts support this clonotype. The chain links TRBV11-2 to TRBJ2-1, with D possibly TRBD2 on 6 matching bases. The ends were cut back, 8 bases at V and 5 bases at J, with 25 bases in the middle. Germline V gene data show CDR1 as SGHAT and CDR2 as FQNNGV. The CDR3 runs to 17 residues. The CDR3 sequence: CASSKKSSGTANNEQFF. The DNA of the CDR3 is TGTGCCAGCTCGAAAAAATCGTCCGGGACTGCGAACAATGAGCAGTTCTTC. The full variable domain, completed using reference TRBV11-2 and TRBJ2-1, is EAGVAQSPRYKIIEKRQSVAFWCNPISGHATLYWYQQILGQGPKLLIQFQNNGVVDDSQLPKDRFSAERLKGVDSTLKIQPAKLEDSAVYLCASSKKSSGTANNEQFFGPGTRLTVL.

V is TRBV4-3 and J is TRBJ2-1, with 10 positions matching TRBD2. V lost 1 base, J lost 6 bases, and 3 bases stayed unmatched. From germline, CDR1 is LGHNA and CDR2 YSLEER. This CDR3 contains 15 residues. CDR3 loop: CASSQGVAGGNEQFF. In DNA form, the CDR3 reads TGCGCCAGCAGCCAAGGGGTAGCGGGAGGCAATGAGCAGTTCTTC.